Sequencing of this T cell receptor beta chain was carried out in a study of cytomegalovirus exposure and HLA in healthy donors. Turning to the study itself: A prior study identified 110 million or so unique TCR beta sequences from roughly 180 million T cells.

Study outcomes and limitations: Most subjects had HLA-A and HLA-B alleles reportedly predicted accurately by TCR beta sequences.

Remarks on this clone: Antigen: not known.

The study ran its PCR with 60 Vbeta and 13 Jbeta primers. TCRdb keeps only in-frame clones here, not all; method: immunoSEQ multiplex PCR. The sample carries roughly 120,000 clones, around 77% recorded once. The sample was PBMCs. The receptor was isolated from a woman in her thirties or forties in good health and CMV-seropositive.

The CDR3 protein is CAISESASGSGTDTQYF. The CDR3 DNA sequence: TGTGCCATCAGTGAGTCAGCTAGCGGGAGTGGGACAGATACGCAGTATTTT. This chain joins TRBV10-3 and TRBJ2-3, with 10 bases fitting TRBD2. The CDR3 sequence is 17 residues long. Germline V gene lookup returns CDR1 ENHRY and CDR2 SYGVKD. V was clipped by 0 bases and J by 3 bases; unmatched bases: 6.